The present T cell receptor beta chain was sequenced within a study of cytotoxic CD8 clonotypes in ibrutinib-treated CLL. From germline, CDR1 is SGDLS and CDR2 YYNGEE. The V end lost 4 bases, the J end lost 5 bases, and 7 bases lay between the germline ends. The CDR3 has 11 residues. Study conclusions and caveats: Shared public clonotypes were rare, and on treatment they either got smaller or stayed the same. Clonality went up at ibrutinib response and then declined back toward baseline at progression.

The assay was immunoSEQ multiplex PCR, and TCRdb's table has in-frame clones only and misses some. The table shows 250,000 or so clones, with 70% occurring only once. Worth noting for this clone: Its cognate antigen is unknown.

The V and J genes are TRBV9 and TRBJ2-7; D possibly corresponds to TRBD2 (5 bases). This material consisted of PBMCs, taken after 24 months of ibrutinib treatment. This clonotype was obtained from a human donor with chronic lymphocytic leukemia. The CDR3 nucleotides read TGTGCCAGCAGCTCCGGGGACGAGCAGTACTTC. Protein: CASSSGDEQYF.